This T cell receptor (beta chain) was sequenced during a study of blood T cell repertoires in COVID-19. Here immunoSEQ multiplex PCR was the method, and the copy in TCRdb shows in-frame clones only, minus some. The table has roughly 400,000 clones, 80% to 90% seen once. This CDR3 is 13 amino acids long. Germline V gives CDR1 PRHDT, CDR2 FYEKMQ (reference sequence). The V end lost 3 bases, the J end lost 2 bases, and 8 bases lay between the germline ends. This sequence was found in a woman in her forties or fifties who had recovered from COVID-19. V and J are TRBV13 and TRBJ2-7; tentative D call: TRBD2 (5 bases). Material: PBMCs or T cells enriched from blood (not recorded which). This CDR3 is CASSFGVAYEQYF. DNA for the CDR3: TGTGCCAGCAGCTTCGGGGTGGCCTACGAGCAGTACTTC.